The 10 T cell receptor beta chains below all came from one sample that was sequenced in a study of blood T cell repertoires in COVID-19. Libraries were prepared by immunoSEQ multiplex PCR; TCRdb keeps only in-frame clonotypes and omits some of them. This sample yields 60,000 to 85,000 clones, of which about 74% are seen a single time; approximately 2.4% belongs to the top ten. The sequencing sample was made of peripheral blood. These TCRs come from a human donor with acute or convalescent COVID-19. The donor label of this sample is uncertain.

V gene TRBV9 combines with J gene TRBJ1-5; D remains ambiguous. CDR3 length equals 15 residues. Trimming took 0 bases from V and 1 from J, leaving 8 bases between them. CDR1 is SGDLS and CDR2 is YYNGEE in the germline V gene. The CDR3 loop is CASSVGDISNQPQHF. The CDR3 region has the DNA TGTGCCAGCAGCGTAGGCGACATCAGCAATCAGCCCCAGCATTTT.

The V gene is TRBV6-1, the J gene TRBJ2-7; D gene ambiguous. Germline CDR1 and CDR2: MNHNS and SASEGT. V was shortened by 1 base and J by 0 bases, with 7 bases between the two germline ends. This CDR3 has 14 residues. The CDR3 spells CASSEGRSSYEQYV. The DNA of the CDR3 is TGTGCCAGCAGTGAAGGTAGGAGCTCCTACGAGCAGTACGTC.

This chain joins TRBV9 and TRBJ2-3; 8 bases line up with TRBD1. CDR1 and CDR2 (germline): SGDLS, YYNGEE. The CDR3 is made up of 16 amino acids. Losses at the gene ends were 0 bases for V and 5 bases for J; bases not matched to a gene: 8. The CDR3 is CASSVEQGGLGDTQYF. The CDR3 nucleotides read TGTGCCAGCAGCGTAGAACAGGGGGGCCTGGGAGATACGCAGTATTTT.

This clone was found once. CDR3 amino acids: CASSPPYGSGANVLTF. In nucleotides, the CDR3 is TGTGCCAGCAGCCCCCCCTACGGTTCTGGGGCCAACGTCCTGACTTTC. The V call is TRBV7-3, the J call TRBJ2-6; D is unresolved. There are 16 residues in the CDR3. Germline-derived CDR1 and CDR2 are SGHTA and FQGTGA. V was clipped by 5 bases and J by 1 base, with 12 bases between them.

The genes are TRBV28 and TRBJ1-3; TRBD1 is a possible D gene (5 bases). Per germline, CDR1 MDHEN and CDR2 SYDVKM. The CDR3 extends over 15 amino acids. V was pared by 5 bases and J by 0 bases, with 11 bases between. CDR3 region: CASSPMTVSGNTIYF. The CDR3 nucleotides read TGTGCCAGCAGTCCGATGACAGTCTCTGGAAACACCATATATTTT.

This chain joins TRBV18 and TRBJ2-5; D might be TRBD2 (7 bases). The CDR3 is made up of 16 amino acids. Germline V lookup: CDR1 KGHSH, CDR2 LQKENI. V was shortened by 0 bases and J by 5 bases, with 16 bases between the two germline ends. CDR3 nucleotide sequence: TGTGCCAGCTCACCACCGGGCCGGGGGGCAGAGGAGACCCAGTACTTC. This codes for CASSPPGRGAEETQYF. Variable domain in full (rest from reference TRBV18 and TRBJ2-5): NAGVMQNPRHLVRRRGQEARLRCSPMKGHSHVYWYRQLPEEGLKFMVYLQKENIIDESGMPKERFSAEFPKEGPSILRIQQVVRGDSAAYFCASSPPGRGAEETQYFGPGTRLLVL.

J is TRBJ1-1 and V is TRBV28; possibly TRBD1 for D (6 bases). The CDR3 is 14 residues long. Looked up from germline, CDR1 is MDHEN and CDR2 is SYDVKM. V dropped 6 bases and J dropped 2 bases, with 13 bases sitting between them. DNA for the CDR3: TGTGCCAGCAGACAGGGTGGTGGAAACACTGAAGCTTTCTTT. The encoded protein is CASRQGGGNTEAFF. Supplemented by reference TRBV28 and TRBJ1-1, the full variable domain reads DVKVTQSSRYLVKRTGEKVFLECVQDMDHENMFWYRQDPGLGLRLIYFSYDVKMKEKGDIPEGYSVSREKKERFSLILESASTNQTSMYLCASRQGGGNTEAFFGQGTRLTVV.

This clone was seen just once. V is TRBV11-2 and J is TRBJ2-2, with a possible D match to TRBD2 (5 bases). In germline, CDR1 is SGHAT, CDR2 FQNNGV. The CDR3 spans 16 residues. V gave up 5 bases and J gave up 1 base, with 14 bases separating them. This CDR3 reads CASSTRLAENTGELFF. CDR3 bases: TGTGCCAGCAGCACCCGCCTAGCTGAGAACACCGGGGAGCTGTTTTTT.

The chain employs TRBV18 and TRBJ2-7, with no clear D. Germline lookup yields CDR1 KGHSH and CDR2 LQKENI. The CDR3 sequence is 13 residues long. The V end lost 4 bases, the J end lost 3 bases, and 10 bases lay between the germline ends. CDR3 bases: TGTGCCAGCTCACAAAGCCTAGACTACGAGCAGTACGTC. Protein sequence: CASSQSLDYEQYV.

This chain links TRBV6-4 with TRBJ2-1; 8 nucleotides match TRBD2. From germline, CDR1 is MRHNA and CDR2 SNTAGT. The CDR3 length is 13 residues. V was pared by 5 bases and J by 10 bases, with 7 bases of the junction left unmatched. The CDR3 nucleotides read TGTGCCAGCAGTCCCCAATTAGCGGGAGAGCAGTTCTTC. This encodes CASSPQLAGEQFF.